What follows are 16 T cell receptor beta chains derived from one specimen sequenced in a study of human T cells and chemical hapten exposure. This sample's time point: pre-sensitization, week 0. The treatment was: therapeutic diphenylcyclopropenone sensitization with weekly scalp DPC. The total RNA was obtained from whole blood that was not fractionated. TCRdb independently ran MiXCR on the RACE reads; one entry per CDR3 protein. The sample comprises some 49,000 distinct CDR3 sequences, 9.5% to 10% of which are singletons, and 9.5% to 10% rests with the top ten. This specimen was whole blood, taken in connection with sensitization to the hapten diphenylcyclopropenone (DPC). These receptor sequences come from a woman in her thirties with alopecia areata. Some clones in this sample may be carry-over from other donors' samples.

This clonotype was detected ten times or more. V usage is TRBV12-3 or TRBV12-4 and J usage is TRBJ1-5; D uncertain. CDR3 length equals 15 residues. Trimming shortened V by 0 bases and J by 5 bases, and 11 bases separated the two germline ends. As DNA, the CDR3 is TGTGCCAGCAGTTTAGCGGTGGCAGGTGATCAGCCCCAGCATTTT. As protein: CASSLAVAGDQPQHF.

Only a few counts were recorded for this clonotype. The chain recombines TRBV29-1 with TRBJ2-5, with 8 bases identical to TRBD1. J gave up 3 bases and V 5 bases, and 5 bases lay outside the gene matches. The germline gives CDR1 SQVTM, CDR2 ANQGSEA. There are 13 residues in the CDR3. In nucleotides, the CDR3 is TGCAGCGTTACCTTGACAGGGGAAGAGACCCAGTACTTC. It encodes CSVTLTGEETQYF.

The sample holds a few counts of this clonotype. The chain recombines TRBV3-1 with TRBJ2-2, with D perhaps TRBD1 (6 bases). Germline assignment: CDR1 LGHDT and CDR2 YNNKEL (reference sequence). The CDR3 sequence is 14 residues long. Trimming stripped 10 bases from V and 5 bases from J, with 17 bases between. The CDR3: CATRRGGLTGELFF. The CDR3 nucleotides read TGTGCCACAAGAAGAGGGGGTCTAACCGGGGAGCTGTTTTTT.

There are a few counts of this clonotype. The CDR3 nucleotides are TGTGCCAGCAGCTTAGGGTGGGGCCCCCCCTACGAGCAGTACTTC. It yields the protein CASSLGWGPPYEQYF. This rearrangement joins TRBV7-6 to TRBJ2-7; D possibly corresponds to TRBD1 (5 bases). This CDR3 has 15 amino acids. V was pared by 1 base and J by 2 bases, with 12 bases between. Germline CDR1 is SGHVS and CDR2 is FNYEAQ.

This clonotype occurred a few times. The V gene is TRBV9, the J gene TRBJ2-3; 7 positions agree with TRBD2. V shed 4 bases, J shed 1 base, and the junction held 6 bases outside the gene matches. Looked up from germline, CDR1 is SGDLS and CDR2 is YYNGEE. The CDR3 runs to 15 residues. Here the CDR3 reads CASSFSGRGTDTQYF. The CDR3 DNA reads TGTGCCAGCAGCTTTAGCGGGCGTGGCACAGATACGCAGTATTTT.

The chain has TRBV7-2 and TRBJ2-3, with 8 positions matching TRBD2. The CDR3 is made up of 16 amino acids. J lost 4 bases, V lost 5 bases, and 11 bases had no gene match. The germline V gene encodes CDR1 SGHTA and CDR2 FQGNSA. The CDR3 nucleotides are TGTGCCAGCAGCATTACGGGGGGGCCCAGGTCAGATACGCAGTATTTT. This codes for CASSITGGPRSDTQYF.

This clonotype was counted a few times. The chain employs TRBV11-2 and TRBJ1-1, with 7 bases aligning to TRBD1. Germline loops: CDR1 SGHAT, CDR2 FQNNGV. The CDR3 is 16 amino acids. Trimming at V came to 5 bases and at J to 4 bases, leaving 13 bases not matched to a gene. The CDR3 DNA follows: TGTGCCAGCAGCCCATACCGGACCCAGGGGGGCACTGAAGCTTTCTTT. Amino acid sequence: CASSPYRTQGGTEAFF. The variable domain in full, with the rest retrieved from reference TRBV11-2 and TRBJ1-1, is EAGVAQSPRYKIIEKRQSVAFWCNPISGHATLYWYQQILGQGPKLLIQFQNNGVVDDSQLPKDRFSAERLKGVDSTLKIQPAKLEDSAVYLCASSPYRTQGGTEAFFGQGTRLTVV.

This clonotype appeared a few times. Here the CDR3 DNA reads TGTGCCAGCAGTTACCGGGAGTACGGGCGCACTGAAGCTTTCTTT. This sequence encodes CASSYREYGRTEAFF. The chain combines TRBV6-2 or TRBV6-3 with TRBJ1-1; D is unresolved. The V end was cut by 2 bases, the J end by 4 bases, with 14 bases between. This CDR3 has 15 residues. The germline V gene encodes CDR1 MNHEY and CDR2 SVGEGT.

CDR3 bases: TGCGCCAGCAGCCAAGTTACGAGCGGGGGCCTGTTCTTC. It specifies CASSQVTSGGLFF. V usage is TRBV4-3 and J usage is TRBJ2-1, with 8 bases fitting TRBD2. V was pared by 1 base and J by 15 bases, with 8 bases of the junction left unmatched. Germline V CDR1 and CDR2: LGHNA, YSLEER. This CDR3 has 13 amino acids.

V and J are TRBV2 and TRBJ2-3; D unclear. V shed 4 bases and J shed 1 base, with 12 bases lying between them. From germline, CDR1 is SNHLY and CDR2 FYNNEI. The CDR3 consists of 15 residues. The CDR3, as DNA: TGTGCCAGCAGTGTGGCACCCTCGCGCACAGATACGCAGTATTTT. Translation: CASSVAPSRTDTQYF.

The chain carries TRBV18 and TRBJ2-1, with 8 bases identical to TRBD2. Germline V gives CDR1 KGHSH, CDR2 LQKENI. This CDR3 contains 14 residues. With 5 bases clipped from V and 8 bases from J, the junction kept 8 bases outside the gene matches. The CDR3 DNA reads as TGTGCCAGCTCAGCGGGACTAGGTGAGGATGAGCAGTTCTTC. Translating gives CASSAGLGEDEQFF.

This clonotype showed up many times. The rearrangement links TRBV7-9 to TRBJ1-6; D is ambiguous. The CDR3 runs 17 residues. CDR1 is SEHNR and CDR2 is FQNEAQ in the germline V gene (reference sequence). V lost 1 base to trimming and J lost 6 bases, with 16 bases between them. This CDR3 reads CASSLDVPGWGNSPLHF. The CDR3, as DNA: TGTGCCAGCAGCTTAGACGTCCCGGGGTGGGGTAATTCACCCCTCCACTTT.

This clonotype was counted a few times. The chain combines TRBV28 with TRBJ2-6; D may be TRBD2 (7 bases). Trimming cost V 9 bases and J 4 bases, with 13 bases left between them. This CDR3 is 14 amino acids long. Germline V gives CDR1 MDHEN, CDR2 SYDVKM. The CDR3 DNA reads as TGTGCCAGTGCGGGGGCGTTAGGGGCCAACGTCCTGACTTTC. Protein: CASAGALGANVLTF.

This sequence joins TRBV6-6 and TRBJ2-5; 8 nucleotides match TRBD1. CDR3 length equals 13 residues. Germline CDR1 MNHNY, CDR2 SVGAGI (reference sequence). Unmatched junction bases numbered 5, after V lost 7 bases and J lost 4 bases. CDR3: CASKPGGGETQYF. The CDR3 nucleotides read TGTGCCAGCAAACCAGGGGGCGGAGAGACCCAGTACTTC.

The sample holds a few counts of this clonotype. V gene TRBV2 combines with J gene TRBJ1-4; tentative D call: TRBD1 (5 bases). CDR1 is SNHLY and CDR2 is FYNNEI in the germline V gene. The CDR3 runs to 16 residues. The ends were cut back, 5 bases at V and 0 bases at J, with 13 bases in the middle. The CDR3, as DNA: TGTGCCAGCAGTAACGGACAAGTTGCAACTAATGAAAAACTGTTTTTT. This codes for CASSNGQVATNEKLFF.

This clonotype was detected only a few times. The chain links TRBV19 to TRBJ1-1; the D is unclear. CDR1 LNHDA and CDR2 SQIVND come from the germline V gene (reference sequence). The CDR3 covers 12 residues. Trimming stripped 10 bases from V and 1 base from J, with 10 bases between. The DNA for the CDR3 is TGTGCCACCATGGCAGGGAACACTGAAGCTTTCTTT. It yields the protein CATMAGNTEAFF.